The 24 T cell receptor beta chains presented below share a single source sample, sequenced in a study of T cell responses to AZD1222 COVID-19 vaccine. Clones were sequenced by immunoSEQ multiplex PCR, and TCRdb holds only the in-frame ones, with some missing. The sample yields tens of thousands of clones, around nine tenths seen once. Here the sequenced sample was peripheral blood, taken 28 days after the second AZD1222 dose. The receptors were gathered from an adult who received the AZD1222 COVID-19 vaccine.

The chain combines TRBV7-3 with TRBJ1-1; perhaps TRBD1 as D (5 bases). Per germline, CDR1 SGHTA and CDR2 FQGTGA. The CDR3 contains 15 residues. The V and J ends lost 6 bases and 0 bases respectively, with 14 bases between them. The CDR3 DNA is TGTGCCAGCAGTCCTTTAGGGGCGATGAACACTGAAGCTTTCTTT. Translated, it gives CASSPLGAMNTEAFF. Full variable domain (rest looked up from reference TRBV7-3 and TRBJ1-1): GAGVSQTPSNKVTEKGKYVELRCDPISGHTALYWYRQSLGQGPEFLIYFQGTGAADDSGLPNDRFFAVRPEGSVSTLKIQRTERGDSAVYLCASSPLGAMNTEAFFGQGTRLTVV.

The chain employs TRBV7-3 and TRBJ2-5; 10 bases line up with TRBD1. CDR1 is SGHTA and CDR2 is FQGTGA in the germline V gene. CDR3 size: 16 residues. The ends lost 5 bases at V and 4 bases at J; junction bases unmatched: 10. Written as DNA, the CDR3 is TGTGCCAGCAGCCTCGGGACAGGGGCGGATACAGAGACCCAGTACTTC. This gives the protein CASSLGTGADTETQYF.

The V gene is TRBV19, the J gene TRBJ2-3; D call uncertain. Trimming removed 9 bases at V and 3 bases at J, with 16 bases between. Germline assignment: CDR1 LNHDA and CDR2 SQIVND (reference sequence). CDR3 size: 14 residues. CDR3: CASGEAPGTDTQYF. The CDR3 bases are TGTGCCAGCGGCGAGGCCCCCGGGACAGATACGCAGTATTTT. The whole variable domain, remainder taken from reference TRBV19 and TRBJ2-3, is DGGITQSPKYLFRKEGQNVTLSCEQNLNHDAMYWYRQDPGQGLRLIYYSQIVNDFQKGDIAEGYSVSREKKESFPLTVTSAQKNPTAFYLCASGEAPGTDTQYFGPGTRLTVL.

This chain connects TRBV28 to TRBJ1-1; maybe TRBD1 (5 bases). The length of the CDR3 is 16 residues. Trimming took off 4 bases at V and 5 bases at J, with 20 bases between the two ends. Germline-derived CDR1 and CDR2 are MDHEN and SYDVKM. The CDR3 loop reads CASSSPAHSGVTEAFF. The CDR3 nucleotides read TGTGCCAGCAGTTCTCCAGCCCATTCGGGGGTTACTGAAGCTTTCTTT.

The rearrangement links TRBV19 to TRBJ2-5, with unresolved D. Per the germline V gene, CDR1 is LNHDA and CDR2 is SQIVND (reference sequence). The CDR3 runs to 14 residues. Deletions cut 3 bases from V and 7 bases from J, with 15 bases between. The CDR3 is CASSMQPIEGTQYF. In DNA, the CDR3 is TGTGCCAGTAGTATGCAACCCATCGAAGGGACCCAGTACTTC.

This clone occurred once. V and J are TRBV4-1 and TRBJ1-4; maybe TRBD1 (5 bases). Germline CDR1 is MGHRA and CDR2 is YSYEKL. There are 16 residues in the CDR3. V lost 4 bases, J lost 7 bases, and 19 bases lay in between. The DNA of the CDR3 is TGCGCCAGCAGCCTCACCATGGGGCAGGGCGGTGAAAAACTGTTTTTT. Translating gives CASSLTMGQGGEKLFF.

V and J are TRBV19 and TRBJ2-5, with TRBD1 matching over 12 bases. After removal of 5 bases from V and 4 bases from J, the junction contained 5 bases not matched to a gene. CDR3 length equals 15 residues. Germline loops: CDR1 LNHDA, CDR2 SQIVND (reference sequence). The CDR3 DNA follows: TGTGCCAGTAGTGTCGTGGGACAGGGGGCAGAGACCCAGTACTTC. Its translation: CASSVVGQGAETQYF.

This chain uses TRBV18 with TRBJ2-5; a possible D gene is TRBD1 (6 bases). Germline CDR1 reads KGHSH; CDR2 reads LQKENI. V dropped 3 bases and J dropped 3 bases, with 11 bases sitting between them. The CDR3 spans 14 residues. CDR3 DNA sequence: TGTGCCAGCTCACCGATGGGACAAGAAGAGACCCAGTACTTC. Protein product: CASSPMGQEETQYF.

The V gene is TRBV2, the J gene TRBJ1-6; 9 nucleotides line up with TRBD1. Per the germline V gene, CDR1 is SNHLY and CDR2 is FYNNEI. CDR3 length equals 15 residues. The V gene end was trimmed by 6 bases and the J gene end by 8 bases; junction bases not matched to a gene: 8. The CDR3 nucleotides are TGTGCCAGCAGCCAATTCCGGGACAGGGATTCACCCCTCCACTTT. Residues: CASSQFRDRDSPLHF.

V is TRBV12-3 or TRBV12-4 and J is TRBJ1-4; tentatively, D is TRBD1 (5 bases). This CDR3 has 12 amino acids. The germline V and J ends were trimmed by 6 bases and 5 bases, with 7 bases remaining between them. The CDR3 DNA is TGTGCCAGCAGAAGACAGAATGAAAAACTGTTTTTT. Translated, it gives CASRRQNEKLFF.

This rearrangement joins TRBV5-1 to TRBJ2-2, with D perhaps matching TRBD1 (6 bases). This CDR3 has 15 amino acids. The ends were cut back, 3 bases at V and 5 bases at J, with 14 bases in the middle. Per the germline V gene, CDR1 is SGHRS and CDR2 is YFSETQ. The CDR3 loop is CASSSDSLRTGELFF. The CDR3 region has the DNA TGCGCCAGCAGCTCGGACAGTTTGCGGACCGGGGAGCTGTTTTTT.

The chain links TRBV18 to TRBJ1-5; D is possibly TRBD1 (6 bases). The CDR3 consists of 16 residues. Trimming stripped 3 bases from V and 6 bases from J, with 18 bases between. Germline CDR1 is KGHSH and CDR2 is LQKENI. The CDR3 sequence is CASSPTQQGTGQPQHF. For the CDR3, the DNA is TGTGCCAGCTCACCCACCCAACAGGGAACGGGTCAGCCCCAGCATTTT.

This clone was recorded once. This chain connects TRBV6-2 or TRBV6-3 to TRBJ2-2; tentatively, D is TRBD1 or TRBD2 (6 bases each). The V end was cut by 4 bases, the J end by 0 bases, with 15 bases between. The CDR3 runs 17 residues. In germline, CDR1 is MNHEY, CDR2 SVGEGT. The CDR3 reads CASSSSGGPTNTGELFF. Here the CDR3 DNA reads TGTGCCAGCAGTTCGAGTGGGGGGCCGACGAACACCGGGGAGCTGTTTTTT.

V gene TRBV11-3 combines with J gene TRBJ2-4; TRBD2 might be the D (6 bases). Germline CDR1 reads SGHNT; CDR2 reads YENEEA. V was shortened by 1 base and J by 3 bases, with 13 bases between the two germline ends. CDR3 length equals 16 residues. CDR3 nucleotides: TGTGCCAGCAGCTTAGGGGCCGGGACTGTCAAAAACATTCAGTACTTC. This encodes CASSLGAGTVKNIQYF.

V is TRBV5-4 and J is TRBJ2-1; a weak D match, TRBD1 (6 bases). Trimming cost V 4 bases and J 5 bases, with 13 bases left between them. Looked up from germline, CDR1 is SGHNT and CDR2 is YYREEE (reference sequence). This CDR3 contains 14 residues. The CDR3 region has the DNA TGTGCCAGCAGCGTCCGGGACAATAACAATGAGCAGTTCTTC. It specifies CASSVRDNNNEQFF.

The CDR3 DNA reads as TGTGCCAGCAGCCAAGAAACACAGGATCGGACTGAAGCTTTCTTT. Protein sequence: CASSQETQDRTEAFF. The chain couples TRBV4-2 to TRBJ1-1; perhaps TRBD1 as D (5 bases). Trimming took 0 bases from V and 5 from J, leaving 13 bases between them. The CDR3 runs to 15 residues. Per the germline V gene, CDR1 is LGHNA and CDR2 is YNFKEQ.

The rearrangement uses TRBV27 and TRBJ1-1; TRBD1 matches 8 bases. The V gene end was trimmed by 2 bases and the J gene end by 12 bases; junction bases not matched to a gene: 5. The germline gives CDR1 MNHEY, CDR2 SMNVEV (reference sequence). The CDR3 length is 12 residues. DNA for the CDR3: TGTGCCAGCAGTTTAAGACAGGGGATTACTTTCTTT. This encodes CASSLRQGITFF.

The chain employs TRBV7-2 and TRBJ1-5, with D possibly being TRBD1 (6 bases). V was cut by 5 bases and J by 2 bases, with 16 bases left in between. The CDR3 runs 16 residues. The germline CDR1 and CDR2 sequences are SGHTA and FQGNSA. The CDR3 nucleotides read TGTGCCAGCAGCCCGTGGACAGATCCGGGCAATCAGCCCCAGCATTTT. Its protein is CASSPWTDPGNQPQHF. The whole variable domain, filled in from reference TRBV7-2 and TRBJ1-5, reads GAGVSQSPSNKVTEKGKDVELRCDPISGHTALYWYRQSLGQGLEFLIYFQGNSAPDKSGLPSDRFSAERTGGSVSTLTIQRTQQEDSAVYLCASSPWTDPGNQPQHFGDGTRLSIL.

This clone was seen more than once but under ten times. The chain is built from TRBV19 and TRBJ2-5; 9 positions agree with TRBD1. This CDR3 is 15 amino acids long. Germline CDR1 LNHDA, CDR2 SQIVND (reference sequence). The V gene end was trimmed by 5 bases and the J gene end by 3 bases; junction bases not matched to a gene: 7. The CDR3: CASSATGTGKETQYF. The CDR3 DNA reads TGTGCCAGTAGTGCCACCGGGACAGGGAAAGAGACCCAGTACTTC.

V and J are TRBV9 and TRBJ1-3, with unresolved D. This CDR3 has 14 residues. Germline lookup yields CDR1 SGDLS and CDR2 YYNGEE. V shed 0 bases and J shed 4 bases, with 8 bases lying between them. CDR3 DNA sequence: TGTGCCAGCAGCGTAGAACAGTTCGGAAACACCATATATTTT. This gives the protein CASSVEQFGNTIYF.

The chain combines TRBV6-5 with TRBJ1-6; D unclear. Trimming pared 5 bases from V and 0 bases from J, leaving 8 bases between. Per the germline V gene, CDR1 is MNHEY and CDR2 is SVGAGI. There are 15 residues in the CDR3. Here the CDR3 DNA reads TGTGCCAGCAGTCAACAGAGCTCCTATAATTCACCCCTCCACTTT. It encodes CASSQQSSYNSPLHF.

This chain connects TRBV11-2 to TRBJ1-2; D gene unclear. CDR1 and CDR2 from the germline V gene are SGHAT and FQNNGV. The CDR3 extends over 14 amino acids. Trimming cost V 0 bases and J 8 bases, with 13 bases left between them. CDR3 in amino acids: CASSLDLQYTGYTF. As DNA, the CDR3 is TGTGCCAGCAGCTTAGATCTGCAGTATACGGGCTACACCTTC.

The V and J genes are TRBV19 and TRBJ1-2; 8 bases line up with TRBD1. With V trimmed by 6 bases and J by 0 bases, 9 bases remained unmatched. CDR3 size: 16 residues. Looked up from germline, CDR1 is LNHDA and CDR2 is SQIVND (reference sequence). The CDR3 region has the DNA TGTGCCAGTAGGATCGGACAGGGAGTTGCTAACTATGGCTACACCTTC. It yields the protein CASRIGQGVANYGYTF.

Only one count was recorded for this clone. The gene calls are TRBV6-4 and TRBJ1-2, with D unresolved. In germline, CDR1 is MRHNA, CDR2 SNTAGT. This CDR3 is built from 17 residues. V lost 0 bases and J 4 bases, leaving 18 bases between the germline ends. The CDR3 coding sequence is TGTGCCAGCAGTGACTCGACTTCCACTCGGGAGGGCTATGGCTACACCTTC. It is translated as CASSDSTSTREGYGYTF.